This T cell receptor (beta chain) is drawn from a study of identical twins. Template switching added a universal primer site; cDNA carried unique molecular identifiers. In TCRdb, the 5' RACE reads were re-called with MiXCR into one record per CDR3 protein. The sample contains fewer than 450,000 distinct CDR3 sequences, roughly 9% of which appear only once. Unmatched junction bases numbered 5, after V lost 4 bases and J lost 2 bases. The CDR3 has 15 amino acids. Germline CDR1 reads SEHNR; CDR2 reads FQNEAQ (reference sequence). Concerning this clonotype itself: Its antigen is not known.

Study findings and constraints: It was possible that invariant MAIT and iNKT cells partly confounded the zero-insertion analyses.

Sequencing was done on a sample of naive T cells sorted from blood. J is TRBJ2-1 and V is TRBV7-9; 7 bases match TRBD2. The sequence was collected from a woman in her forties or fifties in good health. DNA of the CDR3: TGTGCCAGCAGCTCTCCGAGCGGGACCTACAATGAGCAGTTCTTC. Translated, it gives CASSSPSGTYNEQFF.